The present T cell receptor beta chain was sequenced within a study of a mutant IDH1 vaccine in newly diagnosed glioma. As for the study in general: Averaging 40.4 years of age, treated patients were around 62% male and about 38% female. Beforehand, treatment had been radiotherapy, temozolomide, or both; the majority received both.

Time point in this sample: baseline, week 1 (first vaccination visit). Treatment given: pre-vaccination baseline after standard-of-care therapy. To note about this clone: Its target is unknown.

Study findings and constraints: Pseudoprogression apparently tracked independently of changes in top peripheral T cell clonotypes.

Germline CDR1 and CDR2: SEHNR and FQNEAQ (reference sequence). The CDR3 spans 12 residues. V lost 2 bases, J lost 13 bases, and 14 bases lay in between. Assay used: immunoSEQ multiplex PCR; TCRdb lists only in-frame clones, some missing. The repertoire consists of 30,000 to 40,000 clones, with around 82% occurring once and the leading ten covering less than 9.5%. The sequences come from PBMCs, collected from a glioma patient treated with radiotherapy, temozolomide or both. V and J are TRBV7-9 and TRBJ1-1; D is uncertain. This TCR derives from a man between 35 and 55 years old with glioma. Some clones in this sample may be carry-over from other donors' samples. The DNA for the CDR3 is TGTGCCAGCAGCTTACAACAGATAAAGGTTTTCTTT. Translation gives CASSLQQIKVFF.